A single sample gave rise to the 20 T cell receptor beta chains below, sequenced in a study of cytomegalovirus exposure and HLA in healthy donors (TCRdb year 2017). The library was prepared using the immunoSEQ multiplex PCR assay. In its TCRdb copy, this immuneACCESS table keeps in-frame sequences only and misses some clones. Where compared with another copy, unresolved V genes explain less than half of these, and the others have no known cause. The sample contains 71,000 or so clones, 90% to 95% of them found a single time. Clones ranked in the top ten supply roughly 1.4% of the sample. Specimen: PBMCs. The receptors originated from a man in his late teens or twenties in good health and CMV-seropositive.

The chain has TRBV4-1 and TRBJ1-2; D perhaps matches TRBD1 (5 bases). Germline CDR1 reads MGHRA; CDR2 reads YSYEKL. CDR3 length: 17 amino acids. V lost 3 bases to trimming and J lost 4 bases, with 21 bases between them. CDR3 region: CASSHPGSGGFIYGYTF. The CDR3 DNA follows: TGCGCCAGCAGCCACCCTGGGTCCGGGGGGTTCATCTATGGCTACACCTTC.

The CDR3 region is CASSFESGGSPLHF. CDR3 DNA: TGTGCCAGCAGCTTTGAGTCAGGGGGCTCACCCCTCCACTTT. The rearrangement joins TRBV11-3 to TRBJ1-6; 8 bases map to TRBD1. Germline loops: CDR1 SGHNT, CDR2 YENEEA. J gave up 10 bases and V 3 bases, and 5 bases lay outside the gene matches. This CDR3 region has 14 residues.

V gene TRBV5-1 combines with J gene TRBJ2-3; 10 bases are shared with TRBD2. From germline, CDR1 is SGHRS and CDR2 YFSETQ. J was trimmed by 8 bases and V by 0 bases; bases with no gene match: 9. CDR3 length: 16 residues. In DNA, the CDR3 is TGCGCCAGCAGCTTGGCAGCGGGGGGGCCTGGAGGTACGCAGTATTTT. This sequence encodes CASSLAAGGPGGTQYF.

The chain carries TRBV7-2 and TRBJ2-7, with TRBD2 as a possible D gene (5 bases). V was cut by 4 bases and J by 2 bases, with 12 bases left in between. From germline, CDR1 is SGHTA and CDR2 FQGNSA. CDR3 length: 14 residues. CDR3 DNA: TGTGCCAGCAGCTCGTCGGGAACCCCCTACGAGCAGTACTTC. Its protein product is CASSSSGTPYEQYF.

The chain recombines TRBV4-2 with TRBJ2-7; 16 bases agree with TRBD2. With V trimmed by 2 bases and J by 6 bases, 7 bases remained unmatched. Germline V gene data show CDR1 as LGHNA and CDR2 as YNFKEQ. The CDR3 totals 17 residues. Here the CDR3 reads CASSQTWGLAGGSEQYF. The DNA of the CDR3 is TGTGCCAGCAGCCAAACCTGGGGACTAGCGGGAGGGAGCGAGCAGTACTTC.

The chain uses TRBV4-1 and TRBJ1-2, with D tentatively TRBD1 (6 bases). This CDR3 has 16 amino acids. Trimming pared 1 base from V and 8 bases from J, leaving 20 bases between. Germline V gene sequence: CDR1 MGHRA, CDR2 YSYEKL. DNA for the CDR3: TGCGCCAGCAGCCAAGCCGGACAGCCTCTATTAGGAGGCTACACCTTC. Amino acid sequence: CASSQAGQPLLGGYTF.

The rearrangement uses TRBV9 and TRBJ2-1; D perhaps matches TRBD2 (5 bases). V was cut by 0 bases and J by 8 bases, with 15 bases left in between. Germline values: CDR1 SGDLS, CDR2 YYNGEE. This CDR3 has 15 residues. The CDR3 region is CASSVEALGFDEQFF. The CDR3 DNA reads TGTGCCAGCAGCGTAGAAGCACTAGGTTTCGATGAGCAGTTCTTC. Filled out from reference TRBV9 and TRBJ2-1, the complete variable domain reads DSGVTQTPKHLITATGQRVTLRCSPRSGDLSVYWYQQSLDQGLQFLIQYYNGEERAKGNILERFSAQQFPDLHSELNLSSLELGDSALYFCASSVEALGFDEQFFGPGTRLTVL.

J is TRBJ1-1 and V is TRBV6-1; 7 bases fit TRBD1. CDR3 length equals 14 residues. Trimming removed 11 bases from V and 5 bases from J; junction bases left unmatched: 14. Germline-derived CDR1 and CDR2 are MNHNS and SASEGT. In nucleotides, the CDR3 is TGTGCCGGGAACCTACAGGGGTCTAGTACTGAAGCTTTCTTT. Protein sequence: CAGNLQGSSTEAFF.

This clone was picked up one time. The DNA for the CDR3 is TGTGCCAGCAGCAAGGACAGGGGTTCCGGGGAGCTGTTTTTT. Translation: CASSKDRGSGELFF. The V gene is TRBV7-3, the J gene TRBJ2-2; 9 bases are shared with TRBD1. The CDR3 extends over 14 amino acids. The V segment lost 5 bases and the J segment 6 bases; nucleotides outside the gene matches: 4. The germline CDR1 and CDR2 sequences are SGHTA and FQGTGA.

CDR3 DNA sequence: TGTGCCAGCGGTGGCGGGGAGACCCAGTACTTC. Translating gives CASGGGETQYF. This sequence joins TRBV2 and TRBJ2-5; D may be TRBD2 (5 bases). V lost 8 bases to trimming and J lost 5 bases, with 9 bases between them. This CDR3 has 11 amino acids. From germline, CDR1 is SNHLY and CDR2 FYNNEI.

V is TRBV2 and J is TRBJ2-2, with TRBD1 matching over 8 bases. V was pared by 6 bases and J by 7 bases, with 7 bases of the junction left unmatched. CDR1 and CDR2 from the germline V gene are SNHLY and FYNNEI. The CDR3 is 14 amino acids. CDR3 nucleotides: TGTGCCAGCAGGCGACAGGGGTTAAACGGGGAGCTGTTTTTT. The encoded protein is CASRRQGLNGELFF.

The V gene is TRBV5-1, the J gene TRBJ2-3; TRBD1 matches 8 bases. The CDR3 runs 15 residues. Trimming at V came to 6 bases and at J to 1 base, leaving 7 bases not matched to a gene. Germline CDR1 and CDR2: SGHRS and YFSETQ. The CDR3 DNA reads TGCGCCAGCACCAAAGGACAGGGCCGCACAGATACGCAGTATTTT. As protein: CASTKGQGRTDTQYF.

V gene TRBV9 combines with J gene TRBJ1-2; a possible D gene is TRBD1 (6 bases). This CDR3 has 15 amino acids. Germline CDR1 is SGDLS and CDR2 is YYNGEE. V lost 0 bases to trimming and J lost 4 bases, with 13 bases between them. The CDR3: CASSVAWDTSYGYTF. CDR3 DNA sequence: TGTGCCAGCAGCGTAGCCTGGGACACATCCTATGGCTACACCTTC.

The V gene is TRBV9, the J gene TRBJ2-3; 7 nucleotides match TRBD1. Germline CDR1 reads SGDLS; CDR2 reads YYNGEE. The CDR3 has 15 amino acids. V dropped 3 bases and J dropped 6; count of bases not matched to a gene: 10. CDR3 in DNA: TGTGCCAGCAGCGGGACAGGACAGTGGGGGGATACGCAGTATTTT. Amino acid sequence: CASSGTGQWGDTQYF.

The chain carries TRBV9 and TRBJ2-3; weak D call: TRBD2 (7 bases). The V end was cut by 4 bases, the J end by 1 base, with 16 bases between. Germline V gives CDR1 SGDLS, CDR2 YYNGEE. The CDR3 spans 16 residues. This chain's CDR3 is CASSSTGGGGTDTQYF. The CDR3 DNA follows: TGTGCCAGCAGCTCAACCGGCGGGGGCGGCACAGATACGCAGTATTTT.

This rearrangement joins TRBV11-2 to TRBJ2-2, with D perhaps TRBD1 (7 bases). The germline V gene has CDR1 SGHAT and CDR2 FQNNGV. The CDR3 runs to 17 residues. Trimming took off 4 bases at V and 4 bases at J, with 19 bases between the two ends. CDR3: CASSSSLQGRSTGELFF. The CDR3 DNA follows: TGTGCCAGCAGCTCTTCTTTACAGGGGAGGAGCACCGGGGAGCTGTTTTTT.

The J gene is TRBJ1-2, the V gene TRBV5-1; D possibly corresponds to TRBD1 (6 bases). V gave up 4 bases and J gave up 5 bases, with 21 bases separating them. This CDR3 comprises 16 residues. Germline V CDR1 and CDR2: SGHRS, YFSETQ. The CDR3 reads CASSPNQARDIYGYTF. In DNA form, the CDR3 reads TGCGCCAGCAGCCCTAATCAGGCCCGGGACATTTATGGCTACACCTTC.

The CDR3 protein is CASRDDRRPNTEAFF. The CDR3 bases are TGTGCCAGCAGGGACGACAGGCGCCCGAACACTGAAGCTTTCTTT. The chain employs TRBV7-3 and TRBJ1-1, with D tentatively TRBD1 (6 bases). Germline loops: CDR1 SGHTA, CDR2 FQGTGA. Trimming took off 6 bases at V and 1 base at J, with 15 bases between the two ends. The CDR3 is 15 amino acids.

The V and J genes are TRBV7-9 and TRBJ2-2; possibly TRBD1 for D (6 bases). The CDR3 runs 13 residues. Germline V gives CDR1 SEHNR, CDR2 FQNEAQ (reference sequence). The germline V and J ends were trimmed by 2 bases and 10 bases, with 11 bases remaining between them. CDR3 region: CASSLTGYSELFF. CDR3 nucleotides: TGTGCCAGCAGCTTAACAGGGTATTCGGAGCTGTTTTTT.

This chain joins TRBV7-9 and TRBJ1-1, with D possibly matching TRBD1 (6 bases). V was pared by 1 base and J by 0 bases, with 9 bases between. This CDR3 contains 15 residues. Germline V CDR1 and CDR2: SEHNR, FQNEAQ (reference sequence). Here the CDR3 reads CASSLEDRMNTEAFF. In DNA, the CDR3 is TGTGCCAGCAGCTTAGAGGACAGAATGAACACTGAAGCTTTCTTT.